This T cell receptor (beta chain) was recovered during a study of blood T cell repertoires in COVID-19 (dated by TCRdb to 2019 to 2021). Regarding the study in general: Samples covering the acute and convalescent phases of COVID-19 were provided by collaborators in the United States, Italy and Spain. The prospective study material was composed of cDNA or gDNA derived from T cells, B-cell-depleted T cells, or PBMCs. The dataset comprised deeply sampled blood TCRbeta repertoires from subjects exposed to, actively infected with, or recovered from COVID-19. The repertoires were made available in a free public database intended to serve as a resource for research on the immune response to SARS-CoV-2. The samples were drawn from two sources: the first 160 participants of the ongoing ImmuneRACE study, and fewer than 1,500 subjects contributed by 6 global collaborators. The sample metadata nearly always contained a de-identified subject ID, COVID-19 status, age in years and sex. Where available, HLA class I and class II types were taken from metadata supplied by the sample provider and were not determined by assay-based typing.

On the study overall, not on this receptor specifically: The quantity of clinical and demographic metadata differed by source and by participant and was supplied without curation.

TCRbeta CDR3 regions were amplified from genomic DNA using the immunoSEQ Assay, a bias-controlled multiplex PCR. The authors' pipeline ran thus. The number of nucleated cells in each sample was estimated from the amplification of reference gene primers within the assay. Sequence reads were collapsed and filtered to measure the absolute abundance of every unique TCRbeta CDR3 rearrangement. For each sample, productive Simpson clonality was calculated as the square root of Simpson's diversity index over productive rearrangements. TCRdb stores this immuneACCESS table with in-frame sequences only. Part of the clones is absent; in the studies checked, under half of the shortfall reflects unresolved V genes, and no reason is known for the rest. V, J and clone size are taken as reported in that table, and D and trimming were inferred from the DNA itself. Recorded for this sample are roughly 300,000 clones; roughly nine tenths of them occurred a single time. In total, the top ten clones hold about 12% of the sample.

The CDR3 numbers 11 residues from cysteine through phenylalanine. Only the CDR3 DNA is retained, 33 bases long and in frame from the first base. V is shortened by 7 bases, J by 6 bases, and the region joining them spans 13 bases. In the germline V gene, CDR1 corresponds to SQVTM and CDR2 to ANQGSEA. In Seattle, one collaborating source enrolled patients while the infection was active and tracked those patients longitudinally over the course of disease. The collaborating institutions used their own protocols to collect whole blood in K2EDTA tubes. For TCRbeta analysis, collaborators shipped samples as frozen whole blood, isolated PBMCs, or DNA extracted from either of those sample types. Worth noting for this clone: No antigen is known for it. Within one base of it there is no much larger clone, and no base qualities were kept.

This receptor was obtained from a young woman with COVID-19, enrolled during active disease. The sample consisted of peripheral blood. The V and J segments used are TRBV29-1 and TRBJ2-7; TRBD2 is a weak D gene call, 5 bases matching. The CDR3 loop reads CSAIRTGEQYF. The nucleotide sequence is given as TGCAGCGCAATTCGGACTGGCGAGCAGTACTTC.